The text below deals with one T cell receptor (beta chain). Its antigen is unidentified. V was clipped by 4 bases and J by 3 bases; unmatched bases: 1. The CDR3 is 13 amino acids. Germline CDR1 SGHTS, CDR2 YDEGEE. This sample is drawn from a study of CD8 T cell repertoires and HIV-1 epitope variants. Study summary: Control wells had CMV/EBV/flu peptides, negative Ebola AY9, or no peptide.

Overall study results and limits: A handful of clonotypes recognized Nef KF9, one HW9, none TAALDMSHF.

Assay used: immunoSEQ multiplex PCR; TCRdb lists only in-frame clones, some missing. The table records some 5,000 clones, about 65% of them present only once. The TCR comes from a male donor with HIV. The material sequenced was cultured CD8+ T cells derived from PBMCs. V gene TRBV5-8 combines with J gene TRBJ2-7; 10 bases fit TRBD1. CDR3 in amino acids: CASSRDRGYEQYF. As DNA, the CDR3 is TGTGCCAGCAGCCGGGACAGGGGCTACGAGCAGTACTTC.